Each of the 23 T cell receptor beta chains below was sequenced from the same sample in a study of control samples from healthy donors and cancer patients. The repertoire was sequenced with immunoSEQ multiplex PCR; TCRdb's copy has only in-frame clones and lacks some. The profile covers fewer than 250,000 clones, with about 91% appearing a single time and roughly 1.9% taken by the ten largest. Sequencing was performed on blood. The receptors stem from a man between 25 and 39 years old in good health.

The chain joins TRBV5-1 to TRBJ2-5; TRBD1 agrees at 9 bases. CDR3 length equals 16 residues. In germline, CDR1 is SGHRS, CDR2 YFSETQ. V lost 4 bases to trimming and J lost 4 bases; unmatched junction nucleotides: 11. The CDR3 nucleotides read TGCGCCAGCAGCGGCCAACAGGGGGCGAAAGTAGAGACCCAGTACTTC. Its translation: CASSGQQGAKVETQYF.

This chain links TRBV6-6 with TRBJ2-7; D is undetermined. Germline CDR1 reads MNHNY; CDR2 reads SVGAGI (reference sequence). The CDR3 extends over 10 amino acids. The V and J ends lost 4 bases and 5 bases respectively, with 3 bases between them. The DNA of the CDR3 is TGTGCCAGCAGTTCGGACGAGCAGTACTTC. The encoded protein is CASSSDEQYF.

V is TRBV3-1 (or the pseudogene TRBV3-2) and J is TRBJ2-3; D is unresolved. Germline V gives CDR1 LGHDT, CDR2 YNNKEL (reference sequence). This CDR3 comprises 15 residues. V lost 0 bases and J lost 2, with 9 bases in between. DNA for the CDR3: TGTGCCAGCAGCCAAGATTCCCCCCCCACAGATACGCAGTATTTT. It yields the protein CASSQDSPPTDTQYF.

This chain links TRBV2 with TRBJ2-3, with TRBD2 matching over 10 bases. The CDR3 loop spans 14 amino acids. The J segment lost 3 bases and the V segment lost 4 bases, leaving 1 base of the junction unmatched. Germline V gene sequence: CDR1 SNHLY, CDR2 FYNNEI. The CDR3 here is CASSASGGTDTQYF. CDR3 DNA: TGTGCCAGCAGTGCTAGCGGGGGAACAGATACGCAGTATTTT.

The chain has TRBV4-2 and TRBJ1-4; 9 nucleotides agree with TRBD1. The V gene's germline CDR1 is LGHNA and CDR2 YNFKEQ. Trimming at V came to 0 bases and at J to 6 bases, leaving 11 bases not matched to a gene. The CDR3 is 18 amino acids. The CDR3 DNA sequence: TGTGCCAGCAGCCAAGATCGGAGTACAGGGGGCGCGGATGAAAAACTGTTTTTT. Protein sequence: CASSQDRSTGGADEKLFF.

This sequence joins TRBV6-7 and TRBJ2-3; 7 bases map to TRBD2. TRBV6-7 counts as an open reading frame of uncertain function. The CDR3 consists of 15 residues. V was pared by 2 bases and J by 5 bases, with 7 bases of the junction left unmatched. CDR3 nucleotides: TGTGCCAGCAGTTACCTAGCGGCGAGTAGAGATACGCAGTATTTT. It yields the protein CASSYLAASRDTQYF.

The V and J genes are TRBV2 and TRBJ1-5; TRBD1 aligns across 9 bases. CDR3 length: 15 residues. Trimming removed 5 bases from V and 4 bases from J; junction bases left unmatched: 6. Germline CDR1 and CDR2: SNHLY and FYNNEI. CDR3 DNA sequence: TGTGCCAGCAGTTTGGGACAGGGTAGGAATCAGCCCCAGCATTTT. Protein product: CASSLGQGRNQPQHF. The full variable domain, its missing parts supplied by reference TRBV2 and TRBJ1-5, is EPEVTQTPSHQVTQMGQEVILRCVPISNHLYFYWYRQILGQKVEFLVSFYNNEISEKSEIFDDQFSVERPDGSNFTLKIRSTKLEDSAMYFCASSLGQGRNQPQHFGDGTRLSIL.

This chain joins TRBV6-6 and TRBJ2-2, with D tentatively TRBD2 (5 bases). Per germline, CDR1 MNHNY and CDR2 SVGAGI (reference sequence). The V end was cut by 8 bases, the J end by 0 bases, with 13 bases between. The CDR3 length is 15 residues. The CDR3 nucleotides are TGTGCCAGCGCCTTAGCGCTCGCGAACACCGGGGAGCTGTTTTTT. Translated: CASALALANTGELFF.

The chain couples TRBV9 to TRBJ2-2, with unresolved D. The CDR3 sequence is 18 residues long. Germline assignment: CDR1 SGDLS and CDR2 YYNGEE. Trimming stripped 4 bases from V and 0 bases from J, with 19 bases between. The CDR3, as DNA: TGTGCCAGCAGCTTGGGAACAGAAAAACCCGCGAACACCGGGGAGCTGTTTTTT. As protein: CASSLGTEKPANTGELFF.

V gene TRBV7-8 combines with J gene TRBJ2-1; the D gene is possibly TRBD1 (5 bases). Germline CDR1 is SGHVS and CDR2 is FQNEAQ. V was shortened by 1 base and J by 6 bases, with 7 bases between the two germline ends. This CDR3 contains 13 residues. CDR3: CASSLGQFNEQFF. CDR3 nucleotide sequence: TGTGCCAGCAGCTTAGGACAGTTCAATGAGCAGTTCTTC.

The V call is TRBV19, the J call TRBJ1-5, with D tentatively TRBD1 (5 bases). The CDR3 is 15 residues long. Germline V lookup: CDR1 LNHDA, CDR2 SQIVND (reference sequence). V shed 7 bases and J shed 2 bases, with 15 bases lying between them. CDR3 nucleotide sequence: TGTGCCAGTACGCCGGGGGGAGTTGGCAATCAGCCCCAGCATTTT. Translating gives CASTPGGVGNQPQHF. The full variable domain, in which reference TRBV19 and TRBJ1-5 provide the parts outside the CDR3, is DGGITQSPKYLFRKEGQNVTLSCEQNLNHDAMYWYRQDPGQGLRLIYYSQIVNDFQKGDIAEGYSVSREKKESFPLTVTSAQKNPTAFYLCASTPGGVGNQPQHFGDGTRLSIL.

The chain joins TRBV19 to TRBJ2-3, with TRBD2 identical over 10 bases. Per the germline V gene, CDR1 is LNHDA and CDR2 is SQIVND (reference sequence). V dropped 6 bases and J dropped 2; count of bases not matched to a gene: 8. This CDR3 spans 16 amino acids. Here the CDR3 reads CASRTRSGGYTDTQYF. CDR3 bases: TGTGCCAGTAGGACCCGTAGCGGGGGGTACACAGATACGCAGTATTTT.

The V gene is TRBV6-4, the J gene TRBJ1-5; 12 positions agree with TRBD1. This CDR3 spans 19 amino acids. V was clipped by 0 bases and J by 7 bases; unmatched bases: 13. Per germline, CDR1 MRHNA and CDR2 SNTAGT. The CDR3 DNA reads TGTGCCAGCAGTGACTCGAATTATGGGACAGGGGGCTATCGGCAGCCCCAGCATTTT. Translation gives CASSDSNYGTGGYRQPQHF.

Within the sample, this clone is medium-sized. The rearrangement joins TRBV15 to TRBJ2-7; TRBD1 agrees at 10 bases. Germline CDR1 is LNHNV and CDR2 is YYDKDF (reference sequence). Unmatched junction bases numbered 7, after V lost 0 bases and J lost 2 bases. The CDR3 consists of 17 residues. CDR3 region: CATSRDSLGQGPYEQYF. The CDR3 nucleotides are TGTGCCACCAGCAGAGATAGTTTGGGACAGGGGCCCTACGAGCAGTACTTC.

V and J are TRBV6-5 and TRBJ2-3; 12 nucleotides match TRBD2. The CDR3 spans 16 residues. V dropped 3 bases and J dropped 0; count of bases not matched to a gene: 1. Looked up from germline, CDR1 is MNHEY and CDR2 is SVGAGI. The CDR3 DNA sequence: TGTGCCAGCAGTTATACTAGCGGGGGGAGCACAGATACGCAGTATTTT. Protein sequence: CASSYTSGGSTDTQYF.

V and J are TRBV2 and TRBJ1-4; no firm D call. The germline CDR1 and CDR2 sequences are SNHLY and FYNNEI. Trimming removed 1 base at V and 1 base at J, with 4 bases between. The CDR3 runs 14 residues. The CDR3 region has the DNA TGTGCCAGCAGTGAAGGGGGAACTAATGAAAAACTGTTTTTT. Encoded protein: CASSEGGTNEKLFF.

The rearrangement joins TRBV7-9 to TRBJ2-3, with 9 bases matching TRBD2. Germline CDR1 SEHNR, CDR2 FQNEAQ (reference sequence). The CDR3 covers 16 residues. V lost 1 base to trimming and J lost 2 bases; unmatched junction nucleotides: 4. Here the CDR3 reads CASSLVLAGATDTQYF. The CDR3 DNA reads as TGTGCCAGCAGCTTAGTGTTAGCGGGGGCCACAGATACGCAGTATTTT.

The DNA of the CDR3 is TGTGCCAGCAGCTTAGGCGGGGGGGCGTGGGATAGCAATCAGCCCCAGCATTTT. Translation gives CASSLGGGAWDSNQPQHF. This chain links TRBV13 with TRBJ1-5, with TRBD1 as a possible D gene (6 bases). The CDR3 runs to 18 residues. The germline V gene has CDR1 PRHDT and CDR2 FYEKMQ (reference sequence). Trimming took off 0 bases at V and 0 bases at J, with 15 bases between the two ends.

The chain carries TRBV9 and TRBJ1-5; 12 bases align to TRBD1. Germline lookup yields CDR1 SGDLS and CDR2 YYNGEE. The CDR3 is 16 amino acids. Trimming removed 5 bases from V and 2 bases from J; junction bases left unmatched: 5. CDR3 amino acids: CASSAGTGGGNQPQHF. The CDR3 DNA reads as TGTGCCAGCAGTGCCGGGACAGGGGGCGGCAATCAGCCCCAGCATTTT.

This sequence joins TRBV6-1 and TRBJ1-2; D perhaps matches TRBD1 (6 bases). Germline values: CDR1 MNHNS, CDR2 SASEGT. V shed 1 base and J shed 8 bases, with 14 bases lying between them. The CDR3 covers 14 residues. The CDR3: CASSEGTGYQGYTF. In nucleotides, the CDR3 is TGTGCCAGCAGTGAAGGTACAGGGTATCAGGGCTACACCTTC.

A few counts support this clone. The rearrangement links TRBV7-8 to TRBJ1-2, with D unresolved. V was pared by 6 bases and J by 0 bases, with 5 bases between. Germline lookup yields CDR1 SGHVS and CDR2 FQNEAQ. The CDR3 is made up of 12 amino acids. The CDR3 coding sequence is TGTGCCAGCAGTCTAGCTAACTATGGCTACACCTTC. Translating it yields CASSLANYGYTF.

V is TRBV10-1 and J is TRBJ2-7; 9 bases are shared with TRBD1. The CDR3 has 15 residues. CDR1 and CDR2 from the germline V gene are WNHNN and SYGVQD (reference sequence). Unmatched junction bases numbered 7, after V lost 5 bases and J lost 2 bases. The CDR3: CASSFGRTGAYEQYF. Written as DNA, the CDR3 is TGCGCCAGCAGTTTCGGAAGGACAGGGGCCTACGAGCAGTACTTC.

The rearrangement joins TRBV6-1 to TRBJ2-1; D may correspond to TRBD1 or TRBD2 (6 bases each). Germline CDR1 reads MNHNS; CDR2 reads SASEGT. Trimming shortened V by 3 bases and J by 5 bases, and 11 bases separated the two germline ends. This CDR3 is 14 amino acids long. In DNA form, the CDR3 reads TGTGCCAGCAGTGAGGCGGGGACACACAATGAGCAGTTCTTC. This gives the protein CASSEAGTHNEQFF.